This passage covers 30 T cell receptor beta chains from one sample sequenced in a study of T cells in tuberculosis. The data were produced by immunoSEQ multiplex PCR, yet TCRdb's version contains in-frame clones alone and is incomplete. The sample yields roughly 35,000 clones, roughly 92% seen once. The material sequenced was PBMCs. Receptors originate from a donor aged 10-30 years with latent tuberculosis or without tuberculosis infection.

The chain couples TRBV5-1 to TRBJ2-7, with 16 bases aligning to TRBD2. This CDR3 has 17 residues. After removal of 3 bases from V and 0 bases from J, the junction contained 3 bases not matched to a gene. The germline V gene encodes CDR1 SGHRS and CDR2 YFSETQ. This CDR3 is CASSSGLAGGSSYEQYF. The DNA for the CDR3 is TGCGCCAGCAGCTCGGGACTAGCGGGGGGGAGCTCCTACGAGCAGTACTTC. Variable domain in full (rest from reference TRBV5-1 and TRBJ2-7): KAGVTQTPRYLIKTRGQQVTLSCSPISGHRSVSWYQQTPGQGLQFLFEYFSETQRNKGNFPGRFSGRQFSNSRSEMNVSTLELGDSALYLCASSSGLAGGSSYEQYFGPGTRLTVT.

The chain carries TRBV6-9 and TRBJ1-1, with D perhaps TRBD1 (6 bases). With 3 bases removed from V and 5 bases from J, the gap between germline ends came to 10 bases. The CDR3 contains 13 residues. In germline, CDR1 is MNHGY, CDR2 SVAAGI. The DNA for the CDR3 is TGTGCCAGCAGTTACGAGGGGACAACTGAAGCTTTCTTT. It yields the protein CASSYEGTTEAFF.

The V and J genes are TRBV11-2 and TRBJ1-2; D unclear. The CDR3 consists of 14 residues. CDR1 and CDR2 from the germline V gene are SGHAT and FQNNGV. V was cut by 4 bases and J by 8 bases, with 17 bases left in between. The chain's CDR3 is CASSSSPTSDGYTF. The CDR3 nucleotides read TGTGCCAGCAGCTCCTCCCCCACCAGCGACGGCTACACCTTC.

The rearrangement joins TRBV12-5 to TRBJ2-1, with a possible D match to TRBD2 (6 bases). Germline CDR1 reads LGHNT; CDR2 reads FRNRAP. This CDR3 has 14 amino acids. The V gene lost 6 bases and the J gene lost 6 bases, with 15 bases spanning the gap. Here the CDR3 DNA reads TGTGCTAGTGGGCAGGCGGGGCGTATCAATGAGCAGTTCTTC. Protein product: CASGQAGRINEQFF.

The V gene is TRBV6-5, the J gene TRBJ1-6; TRBD1 aligns across 8 bases. This CDR3 is built from 14 residues. Trimming removed 4 bases from V and 7 bases from J; junction bases left unmatched: 3. Germline CDR1 reads MNHEY; CDR2 reads SVGAGI. CDR3 nucleotide sequence: TGTGCCAGCAGTTCCGGACAGGGAAATTCACCCCTCCACTTT. Protein sequence: CASSSGQGNSPLHF.

This clone counts as medium-sized (0.01 to 0.1%). The gene calls are TRBV19 and TRBJ2-5; D might be TRBD2 (5 bases). Germline-derived CDR1 and CDR2 are LNHDA and SQIVND (reference sequence). This CDR3 has 15 residues. V gave up 3 bases and J gave up 2 bases, with 13 bases separating them. The CDR3 bases are TGTGCCAGTAGTATCAGAGCGGAGCGGCAAGAGACCCAGTACTTC. This sequence encodes CASSIRAERQETQYF.

The rearrangement uses TRBV29-1 and TRBJ1-4, with TRBD1 identical over 10 bases. The CDR3 runs to 13 residues. Germline CDR1 is SQVTM and CDR2 is ANQGSEA. V lost 6 bases and J lost 6; bases outside the gene matches: 4. CDR3 in DNA: TGCAGCGTGGTAGGGACAGGGGATGAAAAACTGTTTTTT. Translating it yields CSVVGTGDEKLFF.

V gene TRBV29-1 combines with J gene TRBJ1-2; no clear D. The CDR3 covers 13 residues. V was cut by 3 bases and J by 8 bases, with 16 bases left in between. Looked up from germline, CDR1 is SQVTM and CDR2 is ANQGSEA. The CDR3 DNA is TGCAGCGTTGAGACGGGTTGGGTATCGGGCTACACCTTC. Translating gives CSVETGWVSGYTF. Using reference TRBV29-1 and TRBJ1-2 for the parts outside the CDR3, the full variable domain is SAVISQKPSRDICQRGTSLTIQCQVDSQVTMMFWYRQQPGQSLTLIATANQGSEATYESGFVIDKFPISRPNLTFSTLTVSNMSPEDSSIYLCSVETGWVSGYTFGSGTRLTVV.

This rearrangement joins TRBV19 to TRBJ1-5, with D possibly matching TRBD1 (6 bases). This CDR3 contains 16 residues. Germline V lookup: CDR1 LNHDA, CDR2 SQIVND (reference sequence). Trimming left V 0 bases short and J 5 bases short, with 14 bases between. The CDR3 nucleotides are TGTGCCAGTAGTATAGATCTGGGGGCAAGAGATCAGCCCCAGCATTTT. Its translation is CASSIDLGARDQPQHF.

The CDR3 loop reads CASSQEFQANNEQFF. Here the CDR3 DNA reads TGTGCCAGCAGCCAAGAATTCCAGGCGAACAATGAGCAGTTCTTC. The chain combines TRBV4-2 with TRBJ2-1; no firm D call. V was trimmed by 0 bases and J by 5 bases, leaving 11 bases between them. Per the germline V gene, CDR1 is LGHNA and CDR2 is YNFKEQ. The CDR3 has 15 amino acids.

The V call is TRBV29-1, the J call TRBJ2-7; D possibly corresponds to TRBD2 (6 bases). Trimming removed 4 bases at V and 7 bases at J, with 17 bases between. CDR3 length: 13 amino acids. Germline CDR1 reads SQVTM; CDR2 reads ANQGSEA. The CDR3 DNA is TGCAGCGTTGTAGGAGGGCCACTTGGAGAGCAGTACTTC. Encoded protein: CSVVGGPLGEQYF.

As DNA, the CDR3 is TGTGCCAGCAGCTCCCAGACAGGGCCCTCACCCCTCCACTTT. Amino acids: CASSSQTGPSPLHF. The chain joins TRBV5-5 to TRBJ1-6; 7 bases align to TRBD1. The CDR3 is made up of 14 amino acids. CDR1 is SGHKS, CDR2 YYEKEE, per germline (reference sequence). Trimming removed 3 bases from V and 10 bases from J; junction bases left unmatched: 7.

The CDR3 protein is CATSRWTGEVEGYTF. CDR3 bases: TGTGCCACCAGCAGATGGACAGGGGAGGTAGAGGGCTACACCTTC. The chain employs TRBV15 and TRBJ1-2; TRBD1 matches 9 bases. CDR1 is LNHNV and CDR2 is YYDKDF in the germline V gene (reference sequence). The V gene end was trimmed by 2 bases and the J gene end by 8 bases; junction bases not matched to a gene: 9. The CDR3 is 15 amino acids.

The gene calls are TRBV6-1 and TRBJ1-2, with D uncertain. Germline V gene sequence: CDR1 MNHNS, CDR2 SASEGT. The CDR3 covers 13 residues. The V end was cut by 4 bases, the J end by 7 bases, with 13 bases between. CDR3 bases: TGTGCCAGCAGTGTAAGTCCCGAGCGTGGCTACACCTTC. Its protein is CASSVSPERGYTF.

The V call is TRBV10-2, the J call TRBJ1-6; 11 positions match TRBD1. CDR1 and CDR2 (germline): WSHSY, SAAADI. The CDR3 consists of 15 residues. The V segment lost 6 bases and the J segment 6 bases; nucleotides outside the gene matches: 4. CDR3 loop: CASRGGTGGNSPLHF. CDR3 DNA: TGCGCCAGCAGAGGCGGGACAGGGGGTAATTCACCCCTCCACTTT.

This sequence joins TRBV6-6 and TRBJ2-7; TRBD1 aligns across 8 bases. The V gene's germline CDR1 is MNHNY and CDR2 SVGAGI (reference sequence). Trimming removed 2 bases from V and 4 bases from J; junction bases left unmatched: 7. The CDR3 has 15 residues. The CDR3 spells CASSYGGTGVYEQYF. Written as DNA, the CDR3 is TGTGCCAGCAGTTACGGTGGGACAGGAGTTTACGAGCAGTACTTC.

V is TRBV4-1 and J is TRBJ2-1; no reliable D call. The V gene lost 6 bases and the J gene lost 1 base, with 13 bases spanning the gap. Germline V gives CDR1 MGHRA, CDR2 YSYEKL. This CDR3 is 15 amino acids long. CDR3 coding DNA: TGCGCCAGCAGGACCGGAGAGAATTCCTACAATGAGCAGTTCTTC. This codes for CASRTGENSYNEQFF.

This rearrangement joins TRBV29-1 to TRBJ2-7, with 10 nucleotides matching TRBD1. J was trimmed by 5 bases and V by 5 bases; bases with no gene match: 3. This CDR3 spans 12 amino acids. Germline V gives CDR1 SQVTM, CDR2 ANQGSEA. The CDR3 sequence is CSVRDRGHEQYF. In DNA form, the CDR3 reads TGCAGCGTTCGGGACAGGGGCCACGAGCAGTACTTC.

V is TRBV6-5 and J is TRBJ1-2; possible D gene TRBD1, 6 bases. Trimming shortened V by 4 bases and J by 4 bases, and 16 bases separated the two germline ends. Germline V gives CDR1 MNHEY, CDR2 SVGAGI. This CDR3 region has 15 residues. CDR3 sequence reads: CASSLTQGGSYGYTF. In DNA form, the CDR3 reads TGTGCCAGCAGTTTGACTCAAGGGGGTTCCTATGGCTACACCTTC.

The genes are TRBV4-3 and TRBJ1-2; TRBD1 agrees at 8 bases. There are 14 residues in the CDR3. Trimming took 5 bases from V and 5 from J; bases not matched to a gene: 7. Germline values: CDR1 LGHNA, CDR2 YSLEER. The CDR3: CASSGQGAQYGYTF. The CDR3 DNA reads TGCGCCAGCAGCGGACAGGGCGCACAATATGGCTACACCTTC.

The chain joins TRBV28 to TRBJ2-7; no reliable D call. Trimming stripped 5 bases from V and 5 bases from J, with 10 bases between. Germline V gene data show CDR1 as MDHEN and CDR2 as SYDVKM. CDR3 length: 12 amino acids. CDR3 in amino acids: CASSLLSDEQYF. CDR3 nucleotide sequence: TGTGCCAGCAGTCTCCTTAGTGACGAGCAGTACTTC.

This rearrangement joins TRBV6-5 to TRBJ1-2, with D hard to call. The germline gives CDR1 MNHEY, CDR2 SVGAGI. The CDR3 is 14 amino acids. Trimming left V 3 bases short and J 6 bases short, with 14 bases between. The CDR3 DNA sequence: TGTGCCAGCAGTTATTTTTCCGAGGGTGATGGCTACACCTTC. Translating gives CASSYFSEGDGYTF.

The genes are TRBV19 and TRBJ1-2; 8 nucleotides agree with TRBD1. CDR1 and CDR2 (germline): LNHDA, SQIVND (reference sequence). This CDR3 is 13 amino acids long. With 7 bases clipped from V and 8 bases from J, the junction kept 9 bases outside the gene matches. This CDR3 reads CASTSPDRDGYTF. The CDR3, as DNA: TGTGCCAGTACTTCACCGGACAGGGACGGCTACACCTTC.

V gene TRBV25-1 combines with J gene TRBJ1-1; 8 positions match TRBD1. Germline assignment: CDR1 MGHDK and CDR2 SYGVNS. The J segment lost 3 bases and the V segment lost 3 bases, leaving 6 bases of the junction unmatched. The CDR3 is 15 amino acids. The DNA of the CDR3 is TGTGCCAGCAGTGAGTCAGGGGGCGCGGACACTGAAGCTTTCTTT. Encoded protein: CASSESGGADTEAFF.

V usage is TRBV2 and J usage is TRBJ1-5; D is perhaps TRBD1 (5 bases). Germline V gene lookup returns CDR1 SNHLY and CDR2 FYNNEI. The CDR3 is 15 residues long. V dropped 0 bases and J dropped 9 bases, with 15 bases sitting between them. The CDR3 sequence is CASSEALSGQGPQHF. CDR3 DNA: TGTGCCAGCAGTGAAGCGCTATCAGGGCAAGGGCCCCAGCATTTT.

This chain joins TRBV30 and TRBJ2-2, with unresolved D. Looked up from germline, CDR1 is GTSNPN and CDR2 is SVGIG (reference sequence). The CDR3 sequence is 14 residues long. The V end lost 4 bases, the J end lost 4 bases, and 13 bases lay between the germline ends. The CDR3 is CAWTRVLPTGELFF. In DNA form, the CDR3 reads TGTGCCTGGACTAGAGTTTTGCCCACCGGGGAGCTGTTTTTT. Using reference TRBV30 and TRBJ2-2 for the parts outside the CDR3, the full variable domain is SQTIHQWPATLVQPVGSPLSLECTVEGTSNPNLYWYRQAAGRGLQLLFYSVGIGQISSEVPQNLSASRPQDRQFILSSKKLLLSDSGFYLCAWTRVLPTGELFFGEGSRLTVL.

The rearrangement links TRBV7-2 to TRBJ1-2; TRBD1 matches 8 bases. The CDR3 runs to 16 residues. Germline-derived CDR1 and CDR2 are SGHTA and FQGNSA. V shed 2 bases and J 6 bases; nucleotides not matched to a gene: 11. CDR3: CASSLNRGGGLDGYTF. The DNA of the CDR3 is TGTGCCAGCAGCTTAAACAGGGGGGGAGGATTAGATGGCTACACCTTC.

This clone has just one count. The chain combines TRBV7-2 with TRBJ2-1; D is undetermined. Germline V gene lookup returns CDR1 SGHTA and CDR2 FQGNSA. This CDR3 has 15 residues. Trimming left V 5 bases short and J 4 bases short, with 15 bases between. CDR3 residues: CASSPASNRYNEQFF. DNA of the CDR3: TGTGCCAGCAGCCCCGCGTCCAATCGATACAATGAGCAGTTCTTC.

The chain is built from TRBV2 and TRBJ1-4; D is undetermined. The CDR3 length is 14 residues. With 3 bases removed from V and 4 bases from J, the gap between germline ends came to 9 bases. In germline, CDR1 is SNHLY, CDR2 FYNNEI. The CDR3 loop reads CASSDKANNEKLFF. The CDR3 nucleotides read TGTGCCAGCAGTGATAAAGCGAATAATGAAAAACTGTTTTTT.

V and J are TRBV19 and TRBJ2-7; tentatively, D is TRBD2 (6 bases). V was trimmed by 4 bases and J by 7 bases, leaving 26 bases between them. Per the germline V gene, CDR1 is LNHDA and CDR2 is SQIVND (reference sequence). This CDR3 has 17 amino acids. CDR3 nucleotide sequence: TGTGCCAGTAGTACAACCACCCCCCTAGCCGGGGCGGGAGAGCAGTACTTC. The encoded protein is CASSTTTPLAGAGEQYF.